Presented here are 28 T cell receptor beta chains from one specimen sequenced in a study of T cell clones after liver transplantation. The protocol was immunoSEQ multiplex PCR, while the TCRdb copy is restricted to in-frame clones and leaves out a portion. The sample lists about 99,000 clones, 75% to 90% occurring once. The sample consisted of CD4+ T cells from blood, taken before liver transplant. The receptors originated from a human donor who received a liver transplant.

The chain joins TRBV9 to TRBJ2-3; D uncertain. The V and J ends lost 0 bases and 2 bases respectively, with 10 bases between them. The CDR3 sequence is 15 residues long. Germline assignment: CDR1 SGDLS and CDR2 YYNGEE. The CDR3: CASSVANTPTDTQYF. The CDR3 region has the DNA TGTGCCAGCAGCGTAGCCAATACTCCCACAGATACGCAGTATTTT.

The chain uses TRBV5-4 and TRBJ1-1; D remains ambiguous. CDR1 is SGHNT and CDR2 is YYREEE in the germline V gene (reference sequence). Deletions cut 4 bases from V and 3 bases from J, with 10 bases between. The CDR3 loop spans 13 amino acids. The CDR3 sequence: CASSREQDTEAFF. In DNA form, the CDR3 reads TGTGCCAGCAGCCGGGAACAAGACACTGAAGCTTTCTTT. The whole variable domain, remainder taken from reference TRBV5-4 and TRBJ1-1, is ETGVTQSPTHLIKTRGQQVTLRCSSQSGHNTVSWYQQALGQGPQFIFQYYREEENGRGNFPPRFSGLQFPNYSSELNVNALELDDSALYLCASSREQDTEAFFGQGTRLTVV.

The chain is built from TRBV5-1 and TRBJ1-2; 7 bases align to TRBD1. The ends lost 0 bases at V and 7 bases at J; junction bases unmatched: 15. CDR3 length: 17 residues. The germline V gene encodes CDR1 SGHRS and CDR2 YFSETQ. CDR3 in DNA: TGCGCCAGCAGCTTGGCCCTTTGGAAGCAGGGGGACTCTGGCTACACCTTC. It translates to CASSLALWKQGDSGYTF.

The V call is TRBV29-1, the J call TRBJ1-3, with no clear D. Trimming left V 5 bases short and J 1 base short, with 9 bases between. Germline-derived CDR1 and CDR2 are SQVTM and ANQGSEA. This CDR3 spans 13 amino acids. The DNA for the CDR3 is TGCAGCGTTCAAGGTGTTTCTGGAAACACCATATATTTT. As protein: CSVQGVSGNTIYF.

This clone was picked up one time. V is TRBV29-1 and J is TRBJ2-1; D is uncertain. Germline assignment: CDR1 SQVTM and CDR2 ANQGSEA. With 0 bases removed from V and 12 bases from J, the gap between germline ends came to 6 bases. This CDR3 is 10 amino acids long. The CDR3 sequence: CSVEELSQFF. The CDR3 DNA follows: TGCAGCGTTGAAGAACTTTCGCAGTTCTTC.

The V and J genes are TRBV29-1 and TRBJ2-1, with 10 nucleotides matching TRBD2. Trimming at V came to 6 bases and at J to 9 bases, leaving 8 bases not matched to a gene. The V gene's germline CDR1 is SQVTM and CDR2 ANQGSEA. This CDR3 spans 13 amino acids. As DNA, the CDR3 is TGCAGCGTGGACTCGGGACTAGCGAGTGAGCAGTTCTTC. Translated, it gives CSVDSGLASEQFF.

The V gene is TRBV7-9, the J gene TRBJ2-2; TRBD2 might be the D (5 bases). Trimming shortened V by 0 bases and J by 6 bases, and 14 bases separated the two germline ends. The germline gives CDR1 SEHNR, CDR2 FQNEAQ (reference sequence). The CDR3 runs to 16 residues. CDR3 region: CASSLAWTPTPGELFF. In DNA form, the CDR3 reads TGTGCCAGCAGCTTAGCCTGGACTCCTACTCCCGGGGAGCTGTTTTTT.

V gene TRBV5-1 combines with J gene TRBJ1-1; no definite D call. The CDR3 totals 11 residues. Looked up from germline, CDR1 is SGHRS and CDR2 is YFSETQ. V was shortened by 7 bases and J by 1 base, with 5 bases between the two germline ends. CDR3 residues: CASRGNTEAFF. CDR3 bases: TGCGCCAGCCGGGGGAACACTGAAGCTTTCTTT.

This clone has more than one count but fewer than ten. This chain links TRBV6-4 with TRBJ2-7, with 8 bases fitting TRBD2. This CDR3 has 14 residues. CDR1 MRHNA and CDR2 SNTAGT come from the germline V gene. J gave up 4 bases and V 6 bases, and 8 bases lay outside the gene matches. Here the CDR3 reads CASSTSGGLYEQYF. The CDR3 region has the DNA TGTGCCAGCAGCACTAGCGGCGGCTTGTACGAGCAGTACTTC.

The chain carries TRBV2 and TRBJ2-7, with unresolved D. The germline CDR1 and CDR2 sequences are SNHLY and FYNNEI. Trimming removed 2 bases at V and 0 bases at J, with 8 bases between. The CDR3 covers 14 residues. CDR3 sequence reads: CASSESADSYEQYF. CDR3 nucleotide sequence: TGTGCCAGCAGTGAATCGGCGGACTCCTACGAGCAGTACTTC.

This clone appeared a few times. This chain joins TRBV7-8 and TRBJ1-6; tentatively, D is TRBD1 (6 bases). CDR1 and CDR2 from the germline V gene are SGHVS and FQNEAQ. The CDR3 runs to 12 residues. V was clipped by 10 bases and J by 8 bases, with 12 bases between them. The CDR3 DNA follows: TGTGCCATCCAGACAGGAGATTCACCCCTCCACTTT. Translated, it gives CAIQTGDSPLHF.

The chain uses TRBV7-3 and TRBJ1-1; D unclear. CDR1 is SGHTA, CDR2 FQGTGA, per germline. The ends were cut back, 4 bases at V and 3 bases at J, with 9 bases in the middle. The CDR3 covers 13 residues. The CDR3 nucleotides read TGTGCCAGCAGCTATACCCCGGACACTGAAGCTTTCTTT. Encoded protein: CASSYTPDTEAFF. The whole variable domain, filled in from reference TRBV7-3 and TRBJ1-1, reads GAGVSQTPSNKVTEKGKYVELRCDPISGHTALYWYRQSLGQGPEFLIYFQGTGAADDSGLPNDRFFAVRPEGSVSTLKIQRTERGDSAVYLCASSYTPDTEAFFGQGTRLTVV.

The chain's CDR3 is CASRLQGDSNQPQHF. CDR3 sequence (DNA): TGTGCCAGCAGATTACAGGGGGATAGCAATCAGCCCCAGCATTTT. The chain is built from TRBV6-5 and TRBJ1-5, with TRBD1 identical over 8 bases. The V gene end was trimmed by 6 bases and the J gene end by 0 bases; junction bases not matched to a gene: 4. The CDR3 covers 15 residues. From germline, CDR1 is MNHEY and CDR2 SVGAGI.

The V and J genes are TRBV27 and TRBJ1-2; 7 nucleotides align to TRBD1. J was trimmed by 8 bases and V by 4 bases; bases with no gene match: 4. This CDR3 has 12 amino acids. CDR1 is MNHEY and CDR2 is SMNVEV in the germline V gene (reference sequence). The CDR3 here is CASSSGGRGYTF. CDR3 coding DNA: TGTGCCAGCAGTTCAGGGGGGCGAGGCTACACCTTC.

The chain employs TRBV15 and TRBJ2-2; the D gene could be TRBD1 or TRBD2 (5 bases each). V lost 2 bases, J lost 5 bases, and 9 bases lay in between. This CDR3 has 14 amino acids. Per germline, CDR1 LNHNV and CDR2 YYDKDF (reference sequence). Here the CDR3 DNA reads TGTGCCACCAGCAGAACTAGGGGAACCGGGGAGCTGTTTTTT. It is translated as CATSRTRGTGELFF. The entire variable domain, with the rest obtained from reference TRBV15 and TRBJ2-2, is as follows: DAMVIQNPRYQVTQFGKPVTLSCSQTLNHNVMYWYQQKSSQAPKLLFHYYDKDFNNEADTPDNFQSRRPNTSFCFLDIRSPGLGDTAMYLCATSRTRGTGELFFGEGSRLTVL.

This clone has just a few counts. This sequence joins TRBV29-1 and TRBJ2-3; 9 nucleotides align to TRBD2. CDR3 length: 14 residues. V was clipped by 6 bases and J by 1 base; unmatched bases: 5. Germline values: CDR1 SQVTM, CDR2 ANQGSEA. This CDR3 reads CSVGAGGGTDTQYF. The CDR3 nucleotides are TGCAGCGTGGGAGCGGGGGGCGGCACAGATACGCAGTATTTT.

This clone was observed a handful of times. The V call is TRBV30, the J call TRBJ2-5, with D uncertain. Germline V gene sequence: CDR1 GTSNPN, CDR2 SVGIG (reference sequence). The CDR3 has 12 amino acids. Between the trimmed V and J ends, which lost 1 base and 5 bases, there was a span of 8 bases. Here the CDR3 DNA reads TGTGCCTGGAGTGGCGGTTTGGAGACCCAGTACTTC. Residues: CAWSGGLETQYF.

This chain joins TRBV2 and TRBJ2-6; D possibly matches TRBD1 or TRBD2 (5 bases each). Deletions cut 5 bases from V and 2 bases from J, with 13 bases between. Germline V gives CDR1 SNHLY, CDR2 FYNNEI. This CDR3 spans 16 amino acids. CDR3 DNA sequence: TGTGCCAGCAGTTTGGGACGGACCCCTGGGGCCAACGTCCTGACTTTC. As protein: CASSLGRTPGANVLTF. Full variable domain (rest looked up from reference TRBV2 and TRBJ2-6): EPEVTQTPSHQVTQMGQEVILRCVPISNHLYFYWYRQILGQKVEFLVSFYNNEISEKSEIFDDQFSVERPDGSNFTLKIRSTKLEDSAMYFCASSLGRTPGANVLTFGAGSRLTVL.

This clone came up a few times. The chain has TRBV18 and TRBJ2-3, with unresolved D. Germline V gives CDR1 KGHSH, CDR2 LQKENI. The CDR3 spans 13 residues. V was clipped by 6 bases and J by 3 bases, with 10 bases between them. CDR3 bases: TGTGCCAGCTCTTCCTACGGTACAGATACGCAGTATTTT. This encodes CASSSYGTDTQYF.

The V and J genes are TRBV6-4 and TRBJ1-5; D not resolved. Trimming removed 5 bases from V and 4 bases from J, with 9 bases in between. Germline CDR1 is MRHNA and CDR2 is SNTAGT. The CDR3 runs 13 residues. CDR3 protein: CASSSQRNQPQHF. The DNA of the CDR3 is TGTGCCAGCAGTTCACAGAGAAATCAGCCCCAGCATTTT.

The chain combines TRBV5-1 with TRBJ1-6; the D gene is possibly TRBD1 (6 bases). Germline CDR1 reads SGHRS; CDR2 reads YFSETQ. CDR3 length equals 14 residues. V gave up 4 bases and J gave up 7 bases, with 12 bases separating them. In DNA, the CDR3 is TGCGCCAGCAGCGCCACAGGGACGAATTCACCCCTCCACTTT. This encodes CASSATGTNSPLHF.

The chain has TRBV7-6 and TRBJ1-1; 10 bases line up with TRBD1. Looked up from germline, CDR1 is SGHVS and CDR2 is FNYEAQ. This CDR3 contains 15 residues. J lost 7 bases, V lost 5 bases, and 10 bases had no gene match. DNA of the CDR3: TGTGCCAGCAGCAGACTGCGGGACAGGGGAATTGAAGCTTTCTTT. Amino acid sequence: CASSRLRDRGIEAFF. The whole variable domain, remainder taken from reference TRBV7-6 and TRBJ1-1, is GAGVSQSPRYKVTKRGQDVALRCDPISGHVSLYWYRQALGQGPEFLTYFNYEAQQDKSGLPNDRFSAERPEGSISTLTIQRTEQRDSAMYRCASSRLRDRGIEAFFGQGTRLTVV.

V gene TRBV28 combines with J gene TRBJ2-7, with no clear D. V lost 2 bases and J lost 6, with 8 bases in between. Germline V gene lookup returns CDR1 MDHEN and CDR2 SYDVKM. This CDR3 is built from 12 residues. The CDR3 here is CASSLVHGEQYF. CDR3 DNA: TGTGCCAGCAGTTTAGTTCACGGCGAGCAGTACTTC.

This clone was detected only once. This rearrangement joins TRBV10-1 to TRBJ2-7; D ambiguous. Trimming took off 0 bases at V and 3 bases at J, with 18 bases between the two ends. CDR3 length: 17 residues. CDR1 and CDR2 (germline): WNHNN, SYGVQD (reference sequence). CDR3 loop: CASSESRVGPTYYEQYF. DNA of the CDR3: TGCGCCAGCAGTGAGTCTCGGGTCGGACCCACTTACTACGAGCAGTACTTC.

This clone showed up just once. The V call is TRBV5-1, the J call TRBJ1-3; perhaps TRBD1 as D (5 bases). Trimming took 0 bases from V and 2 from J, leaving 12 bases between them. The V gene's germline CDR1 is SGHRS and CDR2 YFSETQ. CDR3 length equals 16 residues. The DNA of the CDR3 is TGCGCCAGCAGCTTGGGATTAGGGGAGACTGGAAACACCATATATTTT. This encodes CASSLGLGETGNTIYF. Full variable domain (outside the CDR3, taken from reference TRBV5-1 and TRBJ1-3): KAGVTQTPRYLIKTRGQQVTLSCSPISGHRSVSWYQQTPGQGLQFLFEYFSETQRNKGNFPGRFSGRQFSNSRSEMNVSTLELGDSALYLCASSLGLGETGNTIYFGEGSWLTVV.

The rearrangement joins TRBV6-6 to TRBJ1-4; possible D gene TRBD1, 6 bases. V dropped 6 bases and J dropped 2 bases, with 13 bases sitting between them. Per germline, CDR1 MNHNY and CDR2 SVGAGI (reference sequence). This CDR3 is 15 amino acids long. The CDR3 protein is CASSKGQRTNEKLFF. The CDR3 DNA sequence: TGTGCCAGCAGCAAAGGACAGCGCACTAATGAAAAACTGTTTTTT.

The rearrangement joins TRBV19 to TRBJ2-5, with unresolved D. CDR1 and CDR2 (germline): LNHDA, SQIVND (reference sequence). Deletions cut 5 bases from V and 4 bases from J, with 20 bases between. The CDR3 loop spans 16 amino acids. The DNA for the CDR3 is TGTGCCAGTAGTCCCCGAGCCGGACGGGCCGGAGAGACCCAGTACTTC. Translation gives CASSPRAGRAGETQYF.

The chain uses TRBV28 and TRBJ2-7; D call uncertain. Trimming removed 5 bases at V and 3 bases at J, with 11 bases between. The CDR3 runs 13 residues. The germline V gene encodes CDR1 MDHEN and CDR2 SYDVKM. Here the CDR3 DNA reads TGTGCCAGCAGTCTAACTCCGGACTACGAGCAGTACTTC. Protein sequence: CASSLTPDYEQYF.